Listed here is a single T cell receptor (beta chain). Its antigen is as yet unknown. The data are from a study of shared clonotypes between healthy human individuals. Findings and caveats of the study: With few donors, the genetic and exposure-history diversity represented was limited.

Several immunoSEQ 96-well plates shared each subset's DNA, each plate a replicate. Only in-frame clones appear in the TCRdb table, and some are missing; sequencing was by immunoSEQ multiplex PCR. Of about 2.4 million clones detected, around 94% appear once; the ten largest clones hold over 0.12%. This CDR3 comprises 12 residues. The ends were cut back, 1 base at V and 4 bases at J, with 3 bases in the middle. Germline V gene sequence: CDR1 SNHLY, CDR2 FYNNEI. The chain carries TRBV2 and TRBJ2-3; D not certain. The receptor comes from a young man in good health. The specimen was naive CD4+ T cells sorted from blood. The subset: CD45RA+ positively selected. The CDR3 DNA is TGTGCCAGCAGTGAAGTCTCAGATACGCAGTATTTT. As protein: CASSEVSDTQYF.